Listed below are T cell receptor beta chains from one sample, sequenced in a study of blood T cell repertoires in COVID-19. Profiled with immunoSEQ multiplex PCR; TCRdb holds only in-frame clones, not every one. Of nearly 350,000 clones listed, 88% are singletons. Sequenced material: peripheral blood. The receptor source for this set is a woman in her 70s with COVID-19, enrolled during active disease. CDR3s include the opening cysteine and the closing phenylalanine or tryptophan. D genes are given only for firm matches. Clone size is not always given. Where it is, it says once, few, many or a class for expanded clones.

CDR3 DNA | CDR3 protein | V gene | D gene | clone size | J gene
TGCGCCAGCAGCCAAGATCTAGCCGAGGGGGTGAATGAGCAGTTCTTC | CASSQDLAEGVNEQFF | TRBV4-1 | - | - | TRBJ2-1
TGTGCCAGTAAGACTAGCGGGGTTTCCTACGAGCAGTACTTC | CASKTSGVSYEQYF | TRBV19 | TRBD2 | - | TRBJ2-7
TGCGCCAGCAGTGGGGACTACCAAGATACGCAGTATTTT | CASSGDYQDTQYF | TRBV10-1 | TRBD2 | once | TRBJ2-3
TGTGCCAGCAGTTTATTGGCAGGGGGCACTGAAGCTTTCTTT | CASSLLAGGTEAFF | TRBV27 | TRBD1 | - | TRBJ1-1
TGCGCCAGCAGCCAAGTGGGACAGGTCCTCCGTGGCTACACCTTC | CASSQVGQVLRGYTF | TRBV4-3 | TRBD1 | - | TRBJ1-2
TGTGCCAGCAGCTCCCCGGGAGGGGGCAAGGGATCTGAAGCTTTCTTT | CASSSPGGGKGSEAFF | TRBV9 | TRBD1 | - | TRBJ1-1
TGTGCCAGTAGTGGCTCGGGACATCTTAACTATGGCTACACCTTC | CASSGSGHLNYGYTF | TRBV19 | - | - | TRBJ1-2
TGTGCCAGCTCACCTGGGACAGGGTACGAGCAGTACTTC | CASSPGTGYEQYF | TRBV18 | TRBD1 | - | TRBJ2-7
TGTGCCAGTAGTATTACGGAGAGTTCCTACGAGCAGTACTTC | CASSITESSYEQYF | TRBV19 | - | - | TRBJ2-7
TGCGCCAGCAAGTATAGGAGAGACAGGGGCCAATATGGGCAGCCCCAGCATTTT | CASKYRRDRGQYGQPQHF | TRBV10-1 | TRBD1 | - | TRBJ1-5